Listed below are T cell receptor beta chains from one sample, sequenced in a study of T-cell reconstitution after alpha-beta-depleted transplantation in children. TCRdb independently ran MiXCR on the PCR reads; one entry per CDR3 protein. The sample shows hundreds of thousands of distinct CDR3 sequences, around 19% of them seen only once. The sequencing used PBMCs from the stem cell graft donor, collected from the stem cell graft. Source of these receptors: a human donor who donated a stem cell graft to a child with acute lymphoblastic leukemia. The CDR3 runs from the conserved cysteine through the conserved F or W. Each record gives: D gene, J gene, V gene, clone size, CDR3 protein, CDR3 DNA. D genes are given only for firm matches. Rows give clone size only sometimes, using once, few, many, or a class for an expanded clone.

>TRBD2|TRBJ2-6|TRBV7-8|few
CASSPLAGGISGANVLTF
TGTGCCAGCAGCCCACTAGCGGGAGGTATCTCTGGGGCCAACGTCCTGACTTTC
>.|TRBJ2-2|TRBV5-6|.
CASSFGGFANTGELFF
TGTGCCAGCAGCTTCGGGGGTTTCGCGAACACCGGGGAGCTGTTTTTT
>.|TRBJ2-7|TRBV18|.
CASSPLTIYEQYF
TGTGCCAGCTCACCCCTTACTATATACGAGCAGTACTTC
>.|TRBJ1-1|TRBV19|.
CASSWWGEAFF
TGTGCCAGTAGCTGGTGGGGGGAAGCTTTCTTT
>TRBD2|TRBJ2-1|TRBV7-8|once
CASRRWGGGETSGTISKFF
TGTGCCAGCAGGCGTTGGGGGGGCGGGGAGACTAGCGGGACCATCTCTAAGTTCTTC
>.|TRBJ2-7|TRBV12-5|.
CASGPDGLSYEQYF
TGTGCTAGTGGTCCGGACGGACTCTCCTACGAGCAGTACTTC
>.|TRBJ2-1|TRBV25-1|.
CASSLSGSAGNEQFF
TGTGCCAGCAGTCTTAGCGGATCCGCGGGCAATGAGCAGTTCTTC
>.|TRBJ2-3|TRBV4-1|.
CASSQAGTFSTDTQYF
TGCGCCAGCAGCCAAGCCGGAACCTTCAGCACAGATACGCAGTATTTT
>.|TRBJ2-3|TRBV12-3/TRBV12-4|many
CASSLGERATSTDTQYF
TGTGCCAGCAGTTTAGGAGAGCGGGCCACTAGCACAGATACGCAGTATTTT
>.|TRBJ2-4|TRBV2|.
CASSSPTQVAKNIQYF
TGTGCCAGCAGTTCCCCGACACAGGTAGCCAAAAACATTCAGTACTTC
>.|TRBJ1-6|TRBV20-1|.
CSASEGLWSPLHF
TGCAGTGCATCCGAGGGCTTGTGGTCACCCCTCCACTTT
>.|TRBJ2-1|TRBV6-1|few
CASSERLAYNEQFF
TGTGCCAGCAGTGAAAGGCTAGCCTACAATGAGCAGTTCTTC
>TRBD2|TRBJ2-2|TRBV20-1|.
CGARVGTSLTGELFF
TGCGGTGCTAGAGTTGGGACTAGCCTCACCGGGGAGCTGTTTTTT
>.|TRBJ1-3|TRBV12-3/TRBV12-4|few
CASRRQLSGNTIYF
TGTGCCAGCAGACGACAGCTCTCTGGAAACACCATATATTTT
>TRBD2|TRBJ2-4|TRBV3-1|few
CASSQVLAGGRAKNIQYF
TGTGCCAGCAGCCAAGTCCTAGCGGGAGGACGAGCCAAAAACATTCAGTACTTC
>.|TRBJ2-3|TRBV7-9|.
CASSLGRNTQYF
TGTGCCAGCAGCTTAGGGCGGAATACGCAGTATTTT
>TRBD2|TRBJ2-1|TRBV13|.
CASSLAGGVSYNEQFF
TGTGCCAGCAGCTTAGCGGGAGGGGTTTCCTACAATGAGCAGTTCTTC
>TRBD2|TRBJ2-7|TRBV20-1|.
CSARGSGRRQYF
TGCAGTGCCCGAGGGAGCGGGAGGAGGCAGTACTTC
>.|TRBJ1-1|TRBV5-1|few
CASSPEGSTEAFF
TGCGCCAGCAGCCCCGAGGGGAGCACTGAAGCTTTCTTT
>.|TRBJ2-7|TRBV6-1|few
CASSSLAGGAYEQYF
TGTGCCAGCAGCAGCCTCGCGGGTGGGGCCTACGAGCAGTACTTC
>.|TRBJ1-2|TRBV9|.
CASSPLEGIFNYGYTF
TGTGCCAGCAGCCCCCTGGAGGGAATTTTTAACTATGGCTACACCTTC
>.|TRBJ2-5|TRBV12-3/TRBV12-4|few
CASRLQDLRETQYF
TGTGCCAGCAGGTTACAGGATTTGAGAGAGACCCAGTACTTC
>.|TRBJ2-7|TRBV9|.
CASSVAPSYEQYF
TGTGCCAGCAGCGTAGCCCCGTCCTACGAGCAGTACTTC
>.|TRBJ1-3|TRBV12-3/TRBV12-4|.
CASSHGGDTIYF
TGTGCCAGCAGTCACGGAGGGGACACCATATATTTT
>TRBD1|TRBJ2-4|TRBV20-1|few
CSARYDGQGMLDIQYF
TGCAGTGCTAGATACGATGGACAGGGGATGTTGGACATTCAGTACTTC
>.|TRBJ2-4|TRBV9|.
CASSASGERNIQYF
TGTGCCAGCAGCGCGTCAGGGGAGAGGAACATTCAGTACTTC
>.|TRBJ2-1|TRBV5-5|.
CASSLDPGVPYIEQFF
TGTGCCAGCAGCTTGGATCCGGGGGTACCCTACATTGAGCAGTTCTTC
>.|TRBJ2-1|TRBV10-3|.
CAISERDEQFF
TGTGCCATCAGTGAGAGGGATGAGCAGTTCTTC
>.|TRBJ2-4|TRBV5-1|.
CASSFEGDKNIQYF
TGCGCCAGCAGCTTTGAGGGCGACAAAAACATTCAGTACTTC
>TRBD2|TRBJ2-7|TRBV20-1|.
CSARDRLAGSYEQYF
TGCAGTGCTAGAGATCGCCTAGCGGGATCCTACGAGCAGTACTTC
>TRBD2|TRBJ2-1|TRBV12-3/TRBV12-4|few
CASSPVAGGFGEQFF
TGTGCCAGCAGTCCCGTAGCGGGAGGTTTCGGTGAGCAGTTCTTC
>TRBD1|TRBJ2-5|TRBV20-1|.
CSARDSDREIETQYF
TGCAGTGCTAGAGATAGCGACAGGGAGATAGAGACCCAGTACTTC
>.|TRBJ1-5|TRBV27|.
CASKWQGDNQPQHF
TGTGCCAGCAAATGGCAGGGTGACAATCAGCCCCAGCATTTT
>.|TRBJ1-5|TRBV9|few
CASSVEGREDQPQHF
TGTGCCAGCAGCGTAGAGGGGAGGGAGGACCAGCCCCAGCATTTT
>.|TRBJ1-1|TRBV4-1|.
CASSLSAGGEAFF
TGCGCCAGCAGCCTATCGGCCGGTGGTGAAGCTTTCTTT